This T cell receptor beta chain emerged from a study of T cells in Graves' hyperthyroidism and ophthalmopathy. Findings and caveats of the study: Expanded thyroid clonotypes (above 0.001) were mostly also found in blood. Classification by a 13 V-J model distinguished ophthalmopathy from stable hyperthyroidism.

Germline CDR1 is KGHDR and CDR2 is SFDVKD. The CDR3 loop spans 14 amino acids. Trimming pared 1 base from V and 3 bases from J, leaving 8 bases between. This clonotype was picked up many times. As yet, its antigen is unknown. RNA transcripts served as the template for amplifying TCR beta CDR3 regions. The study used the HTBI primer set for a first-round RT-PCR of the TCR CDR3. TCRdb recomputed calls from the multiplex PCR reads with MiXCR, one row per CDR3 protein. The data show more than 150,000 distinct CDR3 sequences, about a sixth seen once. Each patient was aged 18 to 65 and had newly diagnosed hyperthyroidism of under 2 months' duration. Thyroid ultrasound, orbital computed tomography, clinical symptoms, and serum thyroxine and TRAb underpinned diagnoses.

The specimen was blood. The TCR comes from a woman in her forties or fifties with Graves' hyperthyroidism. The genes are TRBV24-1 and TRBJ1-2; D remains unclear. The DNA for the CDR3 is TGTGCCACCAGTGATTTAAACAAGGACTATGGCTACACCTTC. This encodes CATSDLNKDYGYTF.